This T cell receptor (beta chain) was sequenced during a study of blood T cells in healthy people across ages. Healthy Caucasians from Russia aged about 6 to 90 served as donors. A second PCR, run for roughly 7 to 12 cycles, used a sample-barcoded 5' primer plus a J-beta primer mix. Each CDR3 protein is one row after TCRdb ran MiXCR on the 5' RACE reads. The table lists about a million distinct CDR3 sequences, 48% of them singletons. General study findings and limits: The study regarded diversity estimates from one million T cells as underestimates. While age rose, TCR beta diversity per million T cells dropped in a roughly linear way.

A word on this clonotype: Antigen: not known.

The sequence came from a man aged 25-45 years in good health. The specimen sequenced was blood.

In DNA, the CDR3 is TGTGCCAGCAAAGGGCGGCGTCTCTATGGCTACACCTTC. The encoded protein is CASKGRRLYGYTF. The chain carries TRBV27 and TRBJ1-2; D unclear. V dropped 7 bases and J dropped 4 bases, with 13 bases sitting between them. CDR1 is MNHEY and CDR2 is SMNVEV in the germline V gene (reference sequence). The CDR3 runs 13 residues.